These T cell receptor beta chains were read from a single sample in a study of blood T cell repertoires in COVID-19. Assay: immunoSEQ multiplex PCR; the TCRdb copy retains only in-frame clones and omits some. The sample has approximately 500,000 clones, approximately 83% seen once. The sequenced sample consisted of peripheral blood. Every receptor here comes from a human donor in a cohort sampled during active COVID-19. Each CDR3 is given with its conserved first and last residue. D genes are given only for firm matches. Where a row states a size, it is once, few, many or the class of an expanded clone; other rows omit it.

TGTGCCAGCAGCTTTGCAACAGGGGTCGGAAACACCATATATTTT	CASSFATGVGNTIYF	TRBD1	TRBJ1-3	TRBV11-2	-
TGTGCCAGTAGACCGGACAGGGAATATGGCTACACCTTC	CASRPDREYGYTF	TRBD1	TRBJ1-2	TRBV19	-
TGTGCCTGTACACGACAGGGTTGGCTGTATGGCTACACCTTC	CACTRQGWLYGYTF	TRBD1	TRBJ1-2	TRBV30	few
TGTGCCAGTAGTATAGATCCTACAGGGGCAGGTCAGCCCCAGCATTTT	CASSIDPTGAGQPQHF	TRBD1	TRBJ1-5	TRBV19	-
TGTGCCAGCAAGGCGGCAAACTCTGGAAACACCATATATTTT	CASKAANSGNTIYF	-	TRBJ1-3	TRBV25-1	-
TGTGCCAGTACCGCTCCGGGACTCAGATACAATGAGCAGTTCTTC	CASTAPGLRYNEQFF	-	TRBJ2-1	TRBV19	few
TGTGCCTGGAGTGTAGTACCGGGGGCTGGAAACACCATATATTTT	CAWSVVPGAGNTIYF	-	TRBJ1-3	TRBV30	-
TGCGCCAGCAGCCGAGGGACAGGACAAGAGACCCAGTACTTC	CASSRGTGQETQYF	TRBD1	TRBJ2-5	TRBV4-3	-
TGTGCCAGCAGCTTAGGGAGTGGTCCCTACGAGCAGTACTTC	CASSLGSGPYEQYF	-	TRBJ2-7	TRBV7-9	-
TGCGCCAGCAGCCAAAGGGTTGCAGGGGGAGAAGGGATCACCGGGGAGCTGTTTTTT	CASSQRVAGGEGITGELFF	TRBD1	TRBJ2-2	TRBV4-3	-
TGTGCCAGCAGCTTAGGGGGGACAGCAACTAATGAAAAACTGTTTTTT	CASSLGGTATNEKLFF	TRBD1	TRBJ1-4	TRBV11-2	once
TGTGCCAGCAGCTTAGGGATGACTGGGGAAAAACTGTTTTTT	CASSLGMTGEKLFF	-	TRBJ1-4	TRBV7-9	-
TGCGCCAGCAGCCGGGGCGCCAGGGTCAACAACGAGCAGTACTTC	CASSRGARVNNEQYF	-	TRBJ2-7	TRBV4-3	-
TGCAGCGGCGGAGGGGGCGCGGACTATGGCTACACCTTC	CSGGGGADYGYTF	TRBD1	TRBJ1-2	TRBV29-1	-
TGTGCCAGCAGCTGGGGGGGTGGGCGGAACACTGAAGCTTTCTTT	CASSWGGGRNTEAFF	-	TRBJ1-1	TRBV5-4	once
TGTGCCAGCAGACCTAGGGGAAGAGATAATTCACCCCTCCACTTT	CASRPRGRDNSPLHF	-	TRBJ1-6	TRBV27	-
TGTGCCAGCTCACCCCTTAACATAAACCAAGAGACCCAGTACTTC	CASSPLNINQETQYF	-	TRBJ2-5	TRBV18	-
TGTGCCATCAGTCCAACAGGGGCGACTGAAGCTTTCTTT	CAISPTGATEAFF	TRBD1	TRBJ1-1	TRBV10-3	-
TGTGCCTGGAGTACACCGACAGGCTTTCTCTCTGGAAACACCATATATTTT	CAWSTPTGFLSGNTIYF	-	TRBJ1-3	TRBV30	-
TGCGCCAGCAGCACGGGCAGGGGGCAGAACACTGAAGCTTTCTTT	CASSTGRGQNTEAFF	TRBD1	TRBJ1-1	TRBV5-1	-
TGTGCCAGCAGCCCCCGGGACAGGGACACCGGGGAGCTGTTTTTT	CASSPRDRDTGELFF	TRBD1	TRBJ2-2	TRBV7-3	-
TGCAGCGTTGCCAGAAACACCGGGGAGCTGTTTTTT	CSVARNTGELFF	-	TRBJ2-2	TRBV29-1	few
TGCGCCAGCAGCCATGCCGGACTAGCGGGGACAGATACGCAGTATTTT	CASSHAGLAGTDTQYF	TRBD2	TRBJ2-3	TRBV5-1	-
TGTGCCAGCAGCCAGACTTTGGACTCCGGAAACACCATATATTTT	CASSQTLDSGNTIYF	-	TRBJ1-3	TRBV7-9	-
TGTGCCAGCAGGGAAGGGTCGGGGTCTGCTTGGGGTGAGCAGTTCTTC	CASREGSGSAWGEQFF	-	TRBJ2-1	TRBV3-1/TRBV3-2	-
TGTGCCAGCAGCGCCACACTGAACACTGAAGCTTTCTTT	CASSATLNTEAFF	-	TRBJ1-1	TRBV9	-
TGTGCCAGCAGTGACCCCCGGGACAGGGGGGGGCAAGAGACCCAGTACTTC	CASSDPRDRGGQETQYF	TRBD1	TRBJ2-5	TRBV6-1	-
TGTGCCAGCGGACAGGGGGTCAATCAGCCCCAGCATTTT	CASGQGVNQPQHF	TRBD1	TRBJ1-5	TRBV6-5	-
TGTGCCACCAGTGATGCTTCCGGGACAGTGAATCAGCCCCAGCATTTT	CATSDASGTVNQPQHF	TRBD1	TRBJ1-5	TRBV24-1	-
TGTGCCAGCAAGGACAGGGTCGATCAGCCCCAGCATTTT	CASKDRVDQPQHF	TRBD1	TRBJ1-5	TRBV27	-
TGTGCCAGCAGTCCTACCGGGTCAGCGTATAGCAATCAGCCCCAGCATTTT	CASSPTGSAYSNQPQHF	-	TRBJ1-5	TRBV2	-
TGTGCCAGCAGTTACTCTAACAGATACTATGGCTACACCTTC	CASSYSNRYYGYTF	-	TRBJ1-2	TRBV6-5	-
TGCGCCAGCAGCTTGGCACAGGGTCCCTACGAGCAGTACTTC	CASSLAQGPYEQYF	-	TRBJ2-7	TRBV5-1	few